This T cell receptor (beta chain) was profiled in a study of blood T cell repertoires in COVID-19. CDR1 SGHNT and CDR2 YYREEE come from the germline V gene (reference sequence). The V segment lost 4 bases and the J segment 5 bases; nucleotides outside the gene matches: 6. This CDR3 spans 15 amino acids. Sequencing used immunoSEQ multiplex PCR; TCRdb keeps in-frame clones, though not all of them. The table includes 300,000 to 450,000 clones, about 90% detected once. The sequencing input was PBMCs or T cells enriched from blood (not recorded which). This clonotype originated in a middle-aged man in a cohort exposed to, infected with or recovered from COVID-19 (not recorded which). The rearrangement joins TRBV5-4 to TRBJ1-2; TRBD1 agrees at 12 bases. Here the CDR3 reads CASSGGTGGGYGYTF. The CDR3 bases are TGTGCCAGCAGCGGAGGGACAGGGGGCGGGTATGGCTACACCTTC. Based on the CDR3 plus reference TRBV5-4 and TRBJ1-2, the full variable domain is ETGVTQSPTHLIKTRGQQVTLRCSSQSGHNTVSWYQQALGQGPQFIFQYYREEENGRGNFPPRFSGLQFPNYSSELNVNALELDDSALYLCASSGGTGGGYGYTFGSGTRLTVV.